This TCR beta chain was recorded in a study of identical twins. Overall study results and limits: Invariant T cells like MAIT and iNKT could partly confound the zero-insertion analyses.

Each CDR3 protein is one row after TCRdb ran MiXCR on the 5' RACE reads. The profile shows approximately 630,000 distinct CDR3 sequences, under 8.5% of them singletons. About this clonotype: As yet, its antigen is unknown.

All donors were healthy, and all were Caucasian. The junction had 6 bases not matched to a gene; V was cut back by 5 bases and J by 4 bases. Germline CDR1 is ENHRY and CDR2 is SYGVKD. The CDR3 length is 15 residues. This sample was shared with a second study, whose subject was yellow fever vaccine responses in identical twins.

The chain uses TRBV10-3 and TRBJ2-1; 9 bases match TRBD2. The TCR comes from a woman aged 18-35 years in good health. The sample was PBMCs. In DNA form, the CDR3 reads TGTGCCATCAGTTCTAAGAGCGGGAGGTACAATGAGCAGTTCTTC. It yields the protein CAISSKSGRYNEQFF.